These T cell receptor beta chains were read from a single sample in a study of shared clonotypes between healthy human individuals. The data were produced by immunoSEQ multiplex PCR, yet TCRdb's version contains in-frame clones alone and is incomplete. The repertoire has 800,000 or so clones, approximately 97% of them found once; the top ten carry over 0.2%. The sample consisted of naive CD8+ T cells sorted from blood. These receptors came from a man aged 25-45 years in good health. The CDR3 runs from the conserved cysteine through the conserved F or W. A D gene is named only where the DNA matches it firmly. Clone size is given for some rows only: seen once, a few or many times, or a class if the clone is expanded.

abundance	v_gene	len	d_gene	j_gene	CDR3aa	CDR3nt
.	TRBV7-2	15	.	TRBJ2-1	CASSKVPPPNNEQFF	TGTGCCAGCTCCAAAGTCCCCCCCCCAAACAATGAGCAGTTCTTC
.	TRBV10-2	14	TRBD1	TRBJ2-7	CASSDGQDFYEQYF	TGCGCCAGCAGTGATGGACAGGACTTCTACGAGCAGTACTTC
once	TRBV29-1	16	.	TRBJ2-1	CSVEYVGQGTPNEQFF	TGCAGCGTTGAATATGTCGGGCAGGGCACCCCGAATGAGCAGTTCTTC
.	TRBV29-1	12	.	TRBJ1-5	CSVEDLGQPQHF	TGCAGCGTTGAAGATTTGGGTCAGCCCCAGCATTTT
.	TRBV19	14	TRBD1	TRBJ2-3	CASSWTGHTDTQYF	TGTGCCAGTAGTTGGACAGGCCACACAGATACGCAGTATTTT
.	TRBV7-9	14	TRBD1	TRBJ1-2	CASSPAGQGGSYTF	TGTGCCAGCAGCCCCGCGGGACAGGGTGGAAGCTACACCTTC
.	TRBV27	15	TRBD1	TRBJ2-7	CASSLSRTGGSEQYF	TGTGCCAGCAGTTTATCCCGGACAGGGGGCAGCGAGCAGTACTTC
once	TRBV19	17	TRBD2	TRBJ2-3	CASSRTSGRASTDTQYF	TGTGCCAGTAGCCGGACTAGCGGGAGGGCGAGCACAGATACGCAGTATTTT
.	TRBV5-1	15	TRBD2	TRBJ2-7	CASSLAVSGRYEQYF	TGCGCCAGCAGCTTGGCCGTATCCGGGAGGTACGAGCAGTACTTC
.	TRBV6-5	16	.	TRBJ1-1	CASSYSLRSKNTEAFF	TGTGCCAGCAGTTACTCCCTCAGGAGCAAGAACACTGAAGCTTTCTTT
.	TRBV25-1	12	.	TRBJ2-7	CASSEGSYEQYF	TGTGCCAGCAGTGAAGGGTCATACGAGCAGTACTTC
.	TRBV7-9	13	.	TRBJ1-5	CASSLDRNQPQHF	TGTGCCAGCAGCTTAGACCGCAATCAGCCCCAGCATTTT
.	TRBV7-8	14	.	TRBJ2-7	CASSWNTALYEQYF	TGTGCCAGCAGCTGGAACACGGCCCTCTACGAGCAGTACTTC
.	TRBV9	14	.	TRBJ2-7	CASSTGPSPYEQYF	TGTGCCAGCAGCACCGGACCTAGCCCCTACGAGCAGTACTTC
once	TRBV5-8	16	.	TRBJ2-2	CASSLREREDTGELFF	TGTGCCAGCAGCTTGCGGGAGAGAGAAGACACCGGGGAGCTGTTTTTT
.	TRBV2	11	.	TRBJ1-2	CASLSGVGYTF	TGTGCCAGCCTTAGTGGTGTTGGCTACACCTTC
.	TRBV7-9	15	TRBD2	TRBJ2-5	CASSTGTSPLETQYF	TGTGCCAGCAGCACCGGGACTAGCCCGTTGGAGACCCAGTACTTC
.	TRBV9	15	TRBD1	TRBJ2-1	CASSSGTGTYNEQFF	TGTGCCAGCAGCTCCGGGACAGGGACCTACAATGAGCAGTTCTTC
.	TRBV4-1	18	TRBD2	TRBJ2-1	CASSQTKGLAGGTDEQFF	TGCGCCAGCAGCCAAACCAAGGGACTAGCGGGAGGAACGGATGAGCAGTTCTTC
.	TRBV29-1	15	TRBD2	TRBJ2-1	CSVENGGGPYNEQFF	TGCAGCGTTGAAAACGGGGGAGGGCCCTACAATGAGCAGTTCTTC
.	TRBV28	16	TRBD1	TRBJ2-1	CASSPHWDRVDNEQFF	TGTGCCAGCAGTCCTCACTGGGACAGGGTGGACAATGAGCAGTTCTTC
.	TRBV25-1	12	.	TRBJ2-7	CASSPGFYEQYF	TGTGCCAGCAGCCCAGGGTTCTACGAGCAGTACTTC
once	TRBV7-2	14	.	TRBJ1-2	CASSSERGYYGYTF	TGTGCCAGCAGCTCCGAACGCGGATACTATGGCTACACCTTC
.	TRBV18	15	.	TRBJ2-2	CASSPRGRMTGELFF	TGTGCCAGCTCACCTAGGGGGAGGATGACCGGGGAGCTGTTTTTT
.	TRBV7-7	15	TRBD1	TRBJ2-7	CASSPTGQGMYEQYF	TGTGCTAGCAGCCCGACCGGACAGGGGATGTACGAGCAGTACTTC